The rows below give T cell receptor beta chains drawn from one sample of a study of CD8 T cells in ankylosing spondylitis. TCRdb called the 5' RACE reads again in MiXCR, with one record for every CDR3 protein. Of more than 250,000 distinct CDR3 sequences in the sample, 6.5% to 10% were seen once. Sequencing was done on a sample of blood, either unsorted or a sorted T cell fraction (not recorded which). All receptors derive from a male donor with ankylosing spondylitis. Each CDR3 is given with its conserved first and last residue. The D gene is left open where the match is weak. The size of a clone is reported for some rows only, either as once, few or many, or as a class for expanded clones.

length	V	size	D	J	CDR3	DNA
15	TRBV5-1	few	TRBD2	TRBJ2-7	CASSLPSGQNYEQYF	TGCGCCAGCAGCTTGCCTAGCGGGCAAAACTACGAGCAGTACTTC
12	TRBV3-1	few	NA	TRBJ2-7	CASSQISTEQYF	TGTGCCAGCAGCCAAATAAGTACCGAGCAGTACTTC
16	TRBV18	few	NA	TRBJ2-1	CASSPRGPSLTYEQFF	TGTGCCAGCTCACCACGGGGGCCTTCTCTGACATATGAGCAGTTCTTC
13	TRBV2	NA	NA	TRBJ2-3	CASRTGSTDTQYF	TGTGCCAGCAGGACTGGTAGCACAGATACGCAGTATTTT
15	TRBV25-1	NA	NA	TRBJ1-5	CASSGRGPVNQPQHF	TGTGCCAGCAGTGGCCGGGGCCCCGTTAATCAGCCCCAGCATTTT
15	TRBV10-3	many	NA	TRBJ2-1	CAISDKGPSYNEQFF	TGTGCCATCAGTGATAAGGGGCCCTCCTACAATGAGCAGTTCTTC
14	TRBV10-3	NA	NA	TRBJ2-7	CAISELARTYEQYF	TGTGCCATCAGTGAGCTCGCCAGGACGTACGAGCAGTACTTC
15	TRBV20-1	NA	NA	TRBJ2-3	CSAPRGGHTTDTQYF	TGCAGTGCCCCTAGAGGTGGACACACCACAGATACGCAGTATTTT
13	TRBV29-1	NA	TRBD1	TRBJ2-5	CSVEETGGKTQYF	TGCAGCGTTGAGGAAACAGGGGGAAAGACCCAGTACTTC
15	TRBV6-2/TRBV6-3	NA	TRBD1	TRBJ2-7	CASSYTGQLSYEQYF	TGTGCCAGCAGTTACACGGGACAGCTATCCTACGAGCAGTACTTC
15	TRBV12-5	NA	TRBD1	TRBJ2-7	CASGLSRQGNYEQYF	TGTGCTAGTGGTTTGTCTCGACAGGGGAACTACGAGCAGTACTTC
15	TRBV15	many	NA	TRBJ2-3	CATSRPGTSWDTQYF	TGTGCCACCAGCCGTCCCGGGACTTCATGGGATACGCAGTATTTT
15	TRBV5-1	NA	NA	TRBJ1-1	CASSLGGRVNTEAFF	TGCGCCAGCAGCTTGGGGGGCAGGGTGAACACTGAAGCTTTCTTT
16	TRBV24-1	NA	TRBD1	TRBJ2-1	CATSDLGTARFNEQFF	TGTGCCACCAGTGATTTGGGGACAGCGCGATTCAATGAGCAGTTCTTC
17	TRBV4-1	many	NA	TRBJ2-1	CASSQEMGSSSYNEQFF	TGCGCCAGCAGCCAAGAAATGGGTAGTAGCTCCTACAATGAGCAGTTCTTC
15	TRBV7-2	many	NA	TRBJ1-1	CASSLVSGSLTEAFF	TGTGCCAGCAGCTTAGTTTCTGGGAGTCTTACTGAAGCTTTCTTT
13	TRBV29-1	many	NA	TRBJ2-1	CSLHHGTYNEQFF	TGCAGCCTTCACCACGGGACCTACAATGAGCAGTTCTTC
17	TRBV7-2	few	NA	TRBJ1-5	CASSPRWEQGSNQPQHF	TGTGCCAGCAGCCCTCGCTGGGAGCAGGGGAGCAATCAGCCCCAGCATTTT
14	TRBV10-3	NA	NA	TRBJ2-5	CAISEFPGEETQYF	TGTGCCATCAGTGAGTTTCCAGGGGAAGAGACCCAGTACTTC
13	TRBV3-1	few	NA	TRBJ2-1	CASTSPEQGEQFF	TGTGCCAGCACTAGCCCCGAACAGGGTGAGCAGTTCTTC
15	TRBV19	many	NA	TRBJ1-1	CASSILPGPYTEAFF	TGTGCCAGTAGTATACTTCCGGGACCCTACACTGAAGCTTTCTTT
13	TRBV30	few	NA	TRBJ1-1	CAWSPNGYTEAFF	TGTGCCTGGAGTCCCAATGGGTACACTGAAGCTTTCTTT
15	TRBV11-2	few	NA	TRBJ1-4	CASSPQQTAGEKLFF	TGTGCCAGCAGCCCTCAGCAGACAGCGGGAGAAAAACTGTTTTTT
15	TRBV7-3	few	TRBD2	TRBJ2-1	CASSLTGLEDIEQFF	TGTGCCAGCAGCTTAACCGGACTAGAAGACATTGAACAGTTCTTC
11	TRBV28	many	NA	TRBJ2-7	CAGPVSYEQYF	TGTGCGGGGCCGGTTAGCTACGAGCAGTACTTC
15	TRBV15	NA	NA	TRBJ1-1	CATSRPRDRDREAFF	TGTGCCACCAGCAGACCTAGGGACCGCGACCGGGAAGCTTTCTTT
17	TRBV28	few	TRBD2	TRBJ2-3	CASSLYDGRAWADTQYF	TGTGCCAGCAGTTTATATGACGGGAGGGCCTGGGCAGATACGCAGTATTTT
15	TRBV6-1	few	TRBD2	TRBJ2-1	CASSLAGAYYNEQFF	TGTGCCAGCAGTCTAGCGGGAGCGTACTACAATGAGCAGTTCTTC
17	TRBV3-1	NA	TRBD2	TRBJ2-1	CASSQLSLAGTYNEQFF	TGTGCCAGCAGCCAACTCTCATTAGCGGGAACGTACAATGAGCAGTTCTTC
15	TRBV3-1	few	TRBD2	TRBJ2-5	CASTLTSRRGETQYF	TGTGCCAGCACCCTGACTAGCAGGAGGGGAGAGACCCAGTACTTC
14	TRBV6-1	few	NA	TRBJ1-1	CASSNGPDRQEAFF	TGTGCCAGCAGCAACGGTCCTGACAGGCAAGAAGCTTTCTTT
15	TRBV20-1	few	TRBD1	TRBJ2-3	CSATHRTGGPDTQYF	TGCAGTGCTACCCACAGGACAGGGGGCCCAGATACGCAGTATTTT
15	TRBV29-1	NA	NA	TRBJ2-1	CSVRGSGSSYNEQFF	TGCAGCGTCCGGGGCTCAGGGAGCTCCTACAATGAGCAGTTCTTC
14	TRBV25-1	NA	NA	TRBJ2-3	CASSQFRGADTQYF	TGTGCCAGCAGTCAATTCAGGGGAGCAGATACGCAGTATTTT
17	TRBV5-5	NA	TRBD1	TRBJ2-3	CASSLGLVTGATDTQYF	TGTGCCAGCAGCTTGGGACTTGTGACAGGGGCTACAGATACGCAGTATTTT
18	TRBV11-2	few	NA	TRBJ2-3	CASSPREIRGRNADTQYF	TGTGCCAGCAGCCCCCGCGAGATACGTGGGAGAAACGCAGATACGCAGTATTTT
11	TRBV29-1	NA	NA	TRBJ2-1	CSVAVSNEQFF	TGCAGCGTAGCGGTGAGCAATGAGCAGTTCTTC
14	TRBV29-1	many	NA	TRBJ2-7	CSATSLQGLHEQYF	TGCAGCGCCACCAGCTTACAGGGTCTCCACGAGCAGTACTTC
15	TRBV3-1	many	NA	TRBJ2-2	CASSLPGYHTGELFF	TGTGCCAGCAGCCTCCCGGGCTATCACACCGGGGAGCTGTTTTTT
13	TRBV20-1	few	NA	TRBJ2-3	CSARGGTTDTQYF	TGCAGTGCTAGAGGAGGGACAACAGATACGCAGTATTTT
15	TRBV4-1	NA	TRBD1	TRBJ1-6	CASSQGQGARSPLHF	TGCGCCAGCAGCCAAGGACAGGGGGCCAGGTCACCCCTCCACTTT
14	TRBV12-5	many	NA	TRBJ2-1	CASGLPGSDNEQFF	TGTGCTAGTGGTTTGCCGGGATCGGACAATGAGCAGTTCTTC
12	TRBV20-1	many	NA	TRBJ1-2	CSARGRQDGYTF	TGCAGTGCTAGGGGACGACAGGATGGCTACACCTTC
16	TRBV3-1	NA	TRBD2	TRBJ2-3	CASSQDPGGRTDTQYF	TGTGCCAGCAGCCAAGATCCTGGCGGGAGGACAGATACGCAGTATTTT
11	TRBV25-1	NA	NA	TRBJ2-4	CASSWGDIQYF	TGTGCCAGCAGTTGGGGGGACATTCAGTACTTC
18	TRBV12-3/TRBV12-4	many	TRBD2	TRBJ2-1	CASSLVGFLAGGINEQFF	TGTGCCAGCAGTTTAGTGGGCTTTCTAGCGGGAGGGATAAATGAGCAGTTCTTC
19	TRBV5-1	NA	TRBD2	TRBJ2-3	CASSPGRLAGGPESDTQYF	TGCGCCAGCAGCCCAGGGAGACTAGCGGGAGGGCCAGAGTCAGATACGCAGTATTTT
15	TRBV7-7	NA	NA	TRBJ2-1	CASSLERGAGNEQFF	TGTGCTAGCAGCTTAGAAAGGGGTGCGGGGAATGAGCAGTTCTTC
16	TRBV14	NA	NA	TRBJ2-5	CASSQDTRAEVETQYF	TGTGCCAGCAGCCAAGACACTAGAGCCGAGGTGGAGACCCAGTACTTC
15	TRBV7-3	few	TRBD2	TRBJ2-7	CASSLSGGLAGEQYF	TGTGCCAGCAGCCTCTCCGGGGGACTAGCGGGAGAGCAGTACTTC
14	TRBV7-3	NA	TRBD2	TRBJ2-1	CASSLGWTSNEQFF	TGTGCCAGCAGCTTAGGCTGGACTAGCAATGAGCAGTTCTTC
14	TRBV4-3	many	TRBD2	TRBJ2-2	CASSRSGTTGELFF	TGCGCCAGCAGCCGAAGCGGGACCACCGGGGAGCTGTTTTTT
16	TRBV2	NA	NA	TRBJ2-3	CASSEETATSTDTQYF	TGTGCCAGCAGTGAAGAGACAGCCACTAGCACAGATACGCAGTATTTT
15	TRBV6-5	NA	NA	TRBJ2-1	CASSYSTPGPNEQFF	TGTGCCAGCAGTTACTCGACGCCGGGTCCGAATGAGCAGTTCTTC
15	TRBV11-2	few	NA	TRBJ2-1	CASNWVSGGLSEQFF	TGTGCCAGCAATTGGGTGAGTGGTGGGCTGAGTGAGCAGTTCTTC